The following is a T cell receptor beta chain sequence with its context. Its antigen is still unknown. Germline assignment: CDR1 KGHSH and CDR2 LQKENI. The CDR3 extends over 13 amino acids. V trimming: 8 bases; J trimming: 1 base; junction bases outside the gene matches: 4. Profiling relied on immunoSEQ multiplex PCR, and the TCRdb table lists in-frame clones only, not all of them. The sample yields some 6,200 clones, around 80% seen once. The data are from a study of T cell repertoires in ileal Crohn's disease. Overall study results and limits: Active smokers at surgery had more clonal expansions than non-smokers.

The receptor's source is an adult with Crohn's disease. The chain has TRBV18 and TRBJ1-1; 7 positions match TRBD1. What was sequenced was ileal tissue. DNA of the CDR3: TGTGCCAGCGCCGAGGGGGCGAACACTGAAGCTTTCTTT. This gives the protein CASAEGANTEAFF.